The 17 T cell receptor beta chains presented below share a single source sample, sequenced in a study of identifying expanded T cells in peripheral blood. Sequenced by immunoSEQ multiplex PCR; TCRdb stores in-frame clones only, minus some. Of 70,000 to 100,000 clones listed, roughly 90% were seen once; the top ten hold approximately 3.9%. Sequencing input: blood. The source is a person between 18 and 70 years old in good health.

The gene calls are TRBV19 and TRBJ2-3; D possibly corresponds to TRBD2 (5 bases). Trimming removed 6 bases at V and 5 bases at J, with 12 bases between. This CDR3 has 13 amino acids. Germline CDR1 reads LNHDA; CDR2 reads SQIVND (reference sequence). CDR3 sequence (DNA): TGTGCCAGTAGGATGACTCGGGGAGATACGCAGTATTTT. Its translation is CASRMTRGDTQYF.

The J gene is TRBJ2-6, the V gene TRBV7-2, with a possible D match to TRBD1 (6 bases). Per the germline V gene, CDR1 is SGHTA and CDR2 is FQGNSA. V lost 3 bases, J lost 4 bases, and 10 bases lay in between. CDR3 length: 15 residues. The CDR3 is CASSFAGAGANVLTF. CDR3 nucleotides: TGTGCCAGCAGCTTTGCAGGGGCCGGGGCCAACGTCCTGACTTTC.

This chain links TRBV7-3 with TRBJ1-1; D is unclear. The CDR3 length is 13 residues. V lost 6 bases to trimming and J lost 5 bases, with 13 bases between them. Germline V gene sequence: CDR1 SGHTA, CDR2 FQGTGA. The CDR3 bases are TGTGCCAGCAGTCCCGGGTGGGGTACTGAAGCTTTCTTT. Protein sequence: CASSPGWGTEAFF.

The J gene is TRBJ1-5, the V gene TRBV2, with D maybe TRBD1 (6 bases). Trimming removed 3 bases at V and 0 bases at J, with 12 bases between. There are 16 residues in the CDR3. CDR1 and CDR2 from the germline V gene are SNHLY and FYNNEI. For the CDR3, the DNA is TGTGCCAGCAGTGACGCGGAGGGACATAGCAATCAGCCCCAGCATTTT. Protein sequence: CASSDAEGHSNQPQHF.

The V call is TRBV19, the J call TRBJ1-5, with D perhaps matching TRBD1 (5 bases). The V end lost 0 bases, the J end lost 1 base, and 10 bases lay between the germline ends. Per the germline V gene, CDR1 is LNHDA and CDR2 is SQIVND (reference sequence). This CDR3 comprises 16 residues. The CDR3 is CASSIEGRGSNQPQHF. The CDR3, as DNA: TGTGCCAGTAGTATAGAGGGTAGGGGAAGCAATCAGCCCCAGCATTTT.

Regarding this clone: The germline gene is not matched at one end of the junction; a read error may be the cause. The V call is TRBV7-9, the J call TRBJ2-5; 8 bases line up with TRBD2. There are 14 residues in the CDR3. Germline V gene sequence: CDR1 SEHNR, CDR2 FQNEAQ (reference sequence). CDR3 region: CASSLAGGAKTQYF. DNA of the CDR3: TGTGCCAGCAGCCTAGCCGGGGGGGCGAAGACCCAGTACTTC.

This chain links TRBV19 with TRBJ1-1; D is perhaps TRBD1 (5 bases). Deletions cut 3 bases from V and 1 base from J, with 12 bases between. CDR1 is LNHDA and CDR2 is SQIVND in the germline V gene (reference sequence). The CDR3 runs to 15 residues. The CDR3 loop reads CASSILKRGNTEAFF. In nucleotides, the CDR3 is TGTGCCAGTAGTATTTTGAAAAGGGGGAACACTGAAGCTTTCTTT.

The V call is TRBV25-1, the J call TRBJ2-5; maybe TRBD1 (6 bases). The germline CDR1 and CDR2 sequences are MGHDK and SYGVNS. Trimming removed 7 bases from V and 4 bases from J, with 16 bases in between. The CDR3 is 14 amino acids. The CDR3 DNA reads TGTGCCAGCATTGGGACAAAAGGCGGAGAGACCCAGTACTTC. It translates to CASIGTKGGETQYF.

The chain has TRBV2 and TRBJ2-1; 13 bases match TRBD2. V lost 6 bases and J lost 3; bases outside the gene matches: 2. The CDR3 runs 15 residues. Per the germline V gene, CDR1 is SNHLY and CDR2 is FYNNEI. The CDR3 DNA sequence: TGTGCCAGCAGCGGACTAGCGGGGGTCTACAATGAGCAGTTCTTC. It specifies CASSGLAGVYNEQFF. Combining the CDR3 with reference TRBV2 and TRBJ2-1 gives the whole variable domain EPEVTQTPSHQVTQMGQEVILRCVPISNHLYFYWYRQILGQKVEFLVSFYNNEISEKSEIFDDQFSVERPDGSNFTLKIRSTKLEDSAMYFCASSGLAGVYNEQFFGPGTRLTVL.

The gene calls are TRBV10-3 and TRBJ2-2; TRBD1 agrees at 7 bases. CDR1 and CDR2 (germline): ENHRY, SYGVKD. The ends lost 6 bases at V and 5 bases at J; junction bases unmatched: 9. The CDR3 runs 15 residues. DNA of the CDR3: TGTGCCATCAGGGGTACAGGGGCGAGGACCGGGGAGCTGTTTTTT. It codes for CAIRGTGARTGELFF.

The chain uses TRBV19 and TRBJ2-1; 7 nucleotides line up with TRBD1. V lost 3 bases and J lost 4; bases outside the gene matches: 9. The length of the CDR3 is 16 residues. Per germline, CDR1 LNHDA and CDR2 SQIVND (reference sequence). The CDR3, as DNA: TGTGCCAGTAGTATCCCGACAGGGCCTTTTTACAATGAGCAGTTCTTC. Protein: CASSIPTGPFYNEQFF.

This clone was picked up one time. The chain links TRBV5-4 to TRBJ1-2; 10 nucleotides align to TRBD1. The CDR3 is made up of 15 amino acids. The trim removed 4 bases at V and 4 bases at J, leaving 7 bases unmatched. Germline V gene lookup returns CDR1 SGHNT and CDR2 YYREEE (reference sequence). DNA of the CDR3: TGTGCCAGCAGCGTCGGGACAGGGGACCGCTATGGCTACACCTTC. Translation: CASSVGTGDRYGYTF.

The sample holds one count of this clone. The CDR3 bases are TGTGCCAGCAGCTTAGTGACCCGACAGGAATATGGCTACACCTTC. It translates to CASSLVTRQEYGYTF. The chain carries TRBV5-6 and TRBJ1-2, with D possibly matching TRBD1 (6 bases). The germline gives CDR1 SGHDT, CDR2 YYEEEE. V was shortened by 2 bases and J by 5 bases, with 16 bases between the two germline ends. The CDR3 consists of 15 residues.

V is TRBV28 and J is TRBJ2-7; 11 nucleotides line up with TRBD2. The CDR3 is 16 residues long. After removal of 5 bases from V and 10 bases from J, the junction contained 16 bases not matched to a gene. Germline V gene lookup returns CDR1 MDHEN and CDR2 SYDVKM. As DNA, the CDR3 is TGTGCCAGCAGTGTGACGACTAGCGGGACAACCCACGGCCAGTACTTC. Translation: CASSVTTSGTTHGQYF.

V is TRBV5-6 and J is TRBJ1-6; tentatively, D is TRBD1 (5 bases). The CDR3 sequence is 15 residues long. CDR1 and CDR2 (germline): SGHDT, YYEEEE. Trimming removed 0 bases from V and 11 bases from J, with 15 bases in between. The CDR3 DNA reads as TGTGCCAGCAGCTTGGTTGACAGTAGGAAAACACCCCTCCACTTT. It translates to CASSLVDSRKTPLHF.

This chain uses TRBV5-6 with TRBJ1-2, with D possibly being TRBD1 (5 bases). In germline, CDR1 is SGHDT, CDR2 YYEEEE. There are 12 residues in the CDR3. V shed 5 bases and J shed 3 bases, with 8 bases lying between them. The chain's CDR3 is CASSRQHYGYTF. CDR3 nucleotides: TGTGCCAGCAGTCGACAGCACTATGGCTACACCTTC.

V is TRBV28 and J is TRBJ1-5; weak D call: TRBD1 (6 bases). The CDR3 runs 14 residues. Trimming took 3 bases from V and 4 from J, leaving 10 bases between them. Germline V lookup: CDR1 MDHEN, CDR2 SYDVKM. The DNA for the CDR3 is TGTGCCAGCAGTTTTGTGGGGGCAAATCAGCCCCAGCATTTT. Protein product: CASSFVGANQPQHF.